This T cell receptor (beta chain) was captured in a study of identical twins (dated by TCRdb to about 2016). About the investigation overall: To test whether fetal clonotypes persist, the study used deep sequencing on TCR alpha and beta repertoires from monozygotic twins, unrelated adults of various ages, and cord blood. To rule out contamination, the twin experiments were replicated at different times with different library preparation protocols.

This clonotype was recorded at least ten times. What antigen it recognizes has not been identified. No qualities accompany the bases; no much larger clone lies one base away. Overall results and qualifications from the work: In monozygotic twins, out-of-frame TCR alpha sharing was systematically underestimated by recombination models, although the models agreed with sharing between unrelated individuals. Invariant T cells such as MAIT and iNKT could partly confound zero-insertion analyses, though diverse VJ usage argued against this for most clonotypes. Because the same donors could not be followed over many years, conclusions were based on cross-sectional statistical analysis. Excess twin sharing in beta out-of-frame sequences was weaker because fewer shared sequences lowered the signal-to-noise ratio. Fewer insertions were carried by abundant cord blood beta clonotypes; a weaker similar trend was observed in young adult naive repertoires, while no such trend was observed in memory repertoires. Out-of-frame TCR alpha sequences shared between twins showed an excess of low generation-probability sequences compared with coincidental sharing between unrelated individuals.

The V and J ends are trimmed by 1 base and 3 bases, leaving 6 bases between them. CDR1 and CDR2 are drawn from the germline V gene (reference sequence): DFQATT, SNEGSKA. Its CDR3 holds 12 amino acids, cysteine through phenylalanine. Kept here is only the CDR3 DNA, which spans 36 bases and is read in frame from base 1. Libraries were built with 5' RACE. Sequencing was carried out with an Illumina HiSeq 2000. Template switching introduced a universal primer binding site; the final cDNA contained a unique molecular identifier, enabling accurate counting of TCR cDNA molecules. First-strand cDNA for TCR alpha and beta chains was synthesized from specific primers in the conserved constant-segment region. To control for contamination, every cDNA library was double barcoded, receiving both a SMART-Mk sample barcode and Illumina barcodes. TruSeq adapter sequences and Illumina sample barcodes were added in two successive PCR steps. The Illumina HiSeq platform was used with custom primers to sequence TCR alpha and beta cDNA libraries. The original methods were these. MiGEC processed the raw reads to extract unique molecular identifiers, while MiXCR was used to determine the CDR3 positions. Recombination models were inferred per individual with the repgenHMM and IGoR tools using an EM algorithm. Shared clonotype analysis was performed with the tcR package in R, normalizing sharing by the product of cloneset sizes. Out-of-frame nonproductive sequences were analyzed to study raw recombination free of thymic and clonal selection effects. In-frame beta chains were kept once TCRdb had trimmed the public reads at Q25 with fastp and called clones with MiXCR. Each entry merges the rows of one CDR3 protein and shows their most common DNA and genes. The V and J calls were determined by TCRdb, not by the authors. Here the sample has under 350,000 distinct CDR3 sequences; nearly 9.5% occur a single time. The top ten hold 5.5% to 9% of the sample.

Every donor was a healthy Caucasian. Three pairs of female monozygotic twins, all aged roughly 18 to 29 years, were included in the twin cohort. Positive isolation kits from Invitrogen were used to isolate CD4+ and CD8+ T cell populations. These data also formed part of another study, on yellow fever vaccine responses in identical twins. The second investigation adds: According to the authors, the vaccine-induced T cell response in identical twins seemed to be partly convergent and partly specific to each individual. In identical twins, the study followed T cell clones that responded to the vaccine with precision.

The TCR originated in a woman younger than 30 in good health. The sequencing sample was made of CD8+ T cells sorted from blood. The rearrangement joined TRBV20-1 to TRBJ1-1; the best D guess is TRBD1, with 5 bases matching. The CDR3 region: CSARVGDTEAFF. The DNA sequence follows: TGCAGTGCTAGAGTGGGGGACACTGAAGCTTTCTTT.